Each of the 4 T cell receptor beta chains below was sequenced from the same sample in a study of blood T cell repertoires in COVID-19. The data were produced by immunoSEQ multiplex PCR, yet TCRdb's version contains in-frame clones alone and is incomplete. The repertoire holds approximately 63,000 clones, with approximately 86% as singletons. Input material: peripheral blood. Receptors were obtained from a woman over 75 with active COVID-19.

The chain employs TRBV27 and TRBJ2-3; possibly TRBD2 for D (6 bases). Germline assignment: CDR1 MNHEY and CDR2 SMNVEV (reference sequence). CDR3 length equals 17 residues. Trimming left V 0 bases short and J 1 base short, with 14 bases between. The CDR3 bases are TGTGCCAGCAGTTTATCCCCTAGCGAATGGGGCACAGATACGCAGTATTTT. Its translation is CASSLSPSEWGTDTQYF.

The chain couples TRBV27 to TRBJ1-1; D perhaps matches TRBD1 (6 bases). Per germline, CDR1 MNHEY and CDR2 SMNVEV (reference sequence). V lost 3 bases and J lost 8, with 10 bases in between. The CDR3 spans 12 residues. CDR3 loop: CASSFLQGEAFF. CDR3 in DNA: TGTGCCAGCAGTTTTTTACAGGGAGAAGCTTTCTTT.

This clone is a singleton in its sample. The chain combines TRBV7-6 with TRBJ2-1, with TRBD2 identical over 8 bases. In germline, CDR1 is SGHVS, CDR2 FNYEAQ. This CDR3 is built from 16 residues. With V trimmed by 7 bases and J by 7 bases, 15 bases remained unmatched. The CDR3 protein is CASNPLRGGGGNEQFF. The DNA of the CDR3 is TGTGCCAGCAATCCGTTGCGCGGGGGCGGGGGGAATGAGCAGTTCTTC.

The CDR3 protein is CASSPRLSSYEQYF. CDR3 nucleotide sequence: TGTGCCAGTAGTCCGCGGCTCTCAAGCTACGAGCAGTACTTC. This sequence joins TRBV19 and TRBJ2-7; D gene unclear. The CDR3 runs 14 residues. The V and J ends lost 5 bases and 3 bases respectively, with 14 bases between them. CDR1 and CDR2 from the germline V gene are LNHDA and SQIVND (reference sequence).